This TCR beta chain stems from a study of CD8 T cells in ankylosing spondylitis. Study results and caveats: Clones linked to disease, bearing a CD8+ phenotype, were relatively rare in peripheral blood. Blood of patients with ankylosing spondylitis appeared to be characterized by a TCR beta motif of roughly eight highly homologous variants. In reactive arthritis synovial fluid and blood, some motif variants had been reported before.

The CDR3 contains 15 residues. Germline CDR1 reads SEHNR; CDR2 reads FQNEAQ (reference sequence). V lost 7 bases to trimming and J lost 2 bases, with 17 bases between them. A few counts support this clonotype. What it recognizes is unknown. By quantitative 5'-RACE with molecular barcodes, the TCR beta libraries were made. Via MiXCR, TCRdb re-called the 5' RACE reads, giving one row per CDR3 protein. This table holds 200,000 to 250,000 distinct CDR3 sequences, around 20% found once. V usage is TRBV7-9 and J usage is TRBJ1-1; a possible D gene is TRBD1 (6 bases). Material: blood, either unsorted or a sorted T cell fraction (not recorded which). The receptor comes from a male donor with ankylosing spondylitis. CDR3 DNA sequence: TGTGCCAGCACCTCAATCGCCGGGACAAACACTGAAGCTTTCTTT. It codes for CASTSIAGTNTEAFF.